This passage covers 20 T cell receptor beta chains from one sample sequenced in a study of control samples from healthy donors and cancer patients. TCRdb's copy holds only in-frame clones and misses some; the assay was immunoSEQ multiplex PCR. This table holds approximately 100,000 clones, 82% found once. The sample taken for sequencing was blood. Receptor source: a man between 60 and 75 years old in good health.

A remark on this clone: One end of the junction fails to match germline, which may point to a read error. The gene calls are TRBV20-1 and TRBJ2-7, with D unclear. CDR1 and CDR2 from the germline V gene are DFQATT and SNEGSKA (reference sequence). The CDR3 is 14 residues long. CDR3 coding DNA: TGCAGTGCTAGTAGGAGAGTGGGCTCCAACGAGCAGTACTTC. Amino acids: CSASRRVGSNEQYF.

This chain links TRBV6-6 with TRBJ2-3; tentatively, D is TRBD1 (6 bases). The ends were cut back, 5 bases at V and 0 bases at J, with 21 bases in the middle. Per the germline V gene, CDR1 is MNHNY and CDR2 is SVGAGI (reference sequence). This CDR3 is built from 18 residues. This CDR3 reads CASSPDRHATTSTDTQYF. As DNA, the CDR3 is TGTGCCAGCAGTCCTGACAGGCACGCCACTACTAGCACAGATACGCAGTATTTT.

The chain carries TRBV15 and TRBJ2-3; possible D gene TRBD1, 6 bases. Germline-derived CDR1 and CDR2 are LNHNV and YYDKDF (reference sequence). V was pared by 3 bases and J by 4 bases, with 14 bases between. CDR3 size: 15 residues. CDR3: CATSSPGATADTQYF. Written as DNA, the CDR3 is TGTGCCACCAGCAGTCCAGGGGCGACGGCAGATACGCAGTATTTT.

The chain employs TRBV29-1 and TRBJ1-2; unclear D gene. CDR3 size: 11 residues. The V end was cut by 7 bases, the J end by 5 bases, with 11 bases between. The germline CDR1 and CDR2 sequences are SQVTM and ANQGSEA. CDR3 sequence (DNA): TGCAGCGAGAAGGATGTATATGGCTACACCTTC. This gives the protein CSEKDVYGYTF.

The chain has TRBV18 and TRBJ1-1; 7 nucleotides align to TRBD1. Germline CDR1 reads KGHSH; CDR2 reads LQKENI. V lost 1 base, J lost 1 base, and 6 bases stayed unmatched. This CDR3 has 16 residues. In DNA form, the CDR3 reads TGTGCCAGCTCACCACGTCGACAGGGTGAGAACACTGAAGCTTTCTTT. Protein product: CASSPRRQGENTEAFF. Full variable domain (outside the CDR3, taken from reference TRBV18 and TRBJ1-1): NAGVMQNPRHLVRRRGQEARLRCSPMKGHSHVYWYRQLPEEGLKFMVYLQKENIIDESGMPKERFSAEFPKEGPSILRIQQVVRGDSAAYFCASSPRRQGENTEAFFGQGTRLTVV.

J is TRBJ2-5 and V is TRBV30, with D unresolved. CDR3 length: 13 amino acids. Germline-derived CDR1 and CDR2 are GTSNPN and SVGIG (reference sequence). Trimming left V 0 bases short and J 5 bases short, with 10 bases between. The CDR3 loop reads CAWSVRGAETQYF. DNA of the CDR3: TGTGCCTGGAGTGTACGCGGTGCGGAGACCCAGTACTTC.

The chain recombines TRBV7-9 with TRBJ1-3; TRBD1 might be the D (5 bases). Trimming stripped 4 bases from V and 3 bases from J, with 25 bases between. This CDR3 contains 19 residues. Per the germline V gene, CDR1 is SEHNR and CDR2 is FQNEAQ (reference sequence). DNA of the CDR3: TGTGCCAGCAGCTGGTCCGGGGGGGATTTGGCGGGCGGTGGAAACACCATATATTTT. This encodes CASSWSGGDLAGGGNTIYF. Combining the CDR3 with reference TRBV7-9 and TRBJ1-3 gives the whole variable domain DTGVSQNPRHKITKRGQNVTFRCDPISEHNRLYWYRQTLGQGPEFLTYFQNEAQLEKSRLLSDRFSAERPKGSFSTLEIQRTEQGDSAMYLCASSWSGGDLAGGGNTIYFGEGSWLTVV.

This clone was seen a handful of times. The chain's CDR3 is CASSPPHGYTF. The CDR3 DNA sequence: TGTGCCAGCAGTCCTCCTCACGGCTACACCTTC. The chain is built from TRBV6-5 and TRBJ1-2; unclear D gene. CDR1 and CDR2 from the germline V gene are MNHEY and SVGAGI. The CDR3 has 11 residues. Deletions cut 5 bases from V and 8 bases from J, with 9 bases between.

CDR3 amino acids: CASSPGTSGFVYEQYF. The CDR3 nucleotides read TGTGCCAGCAGCCCTGGGACTAGCGGGTTTGTCTACGAGCAGTACTTC. The chain couples TRBV3-1 (or the pseudogene TRBV3-2) to TRBJ2-7; the match to TRBD2 covers 12 bases. The germline CDR1 and CDR2 sequences are LGHDT and YNNKEL (reference sequence). V trimming: 4 bases; J trimming: 3 bases; junction bases outside the gene matches: 7. The CDR3 is 16 amino acids.

The chain combines TRBV6-2 or TRBV6-3 with TRBJ2-5; 11 nucleotides align to TRBD2. J was trimmed by 3 bases and V by 2 bases; bases with no gene match: 5. The germline CDR1 and CDR2 sequences are MNHEY and SVGEGT. The CDR3 runs to 16 residues. CDR3 nucleotide sequence: TGTGCCAGCAGTTACACTAGCGGGGGAATAAAAGAGACCCAGTACTTC. This codes for CASSYTSGGIKETQYF.

V gene TRBV10-3 combines with J gene TRBJ1-1; no reliable D call. Trimming took 6 bases from V and 4 from J, leaving 9 bases between them. The CDR3 covers 12 residues. Germline loops: CDR1 ENHRY, CDR2 SYGVKD. CDR3 in DNA: TGTGCCATCAGACAAGGAATCACTGAAGCTTTCTTT. Translation gives CAIRQGITEAFF.

The V gene is TRBV20-1, the J gene TRBJ1-1, with D possibly matching TRBD1 (5 bases). The CDR3 has 10 amino acids. Per the germline V gene, CDR1 is DFQATT and CDR2 is SNEGSKA (reference sequence). V was clipped by 7 bases and J by 9 bases, with 12 bases between them. This CDR3 is CSVIQEKAFF. CDR3 nucleotide sequence: TGCAGTGTAATACAGGAGAAAGCTTTCTTT.

The J gene is TRBJ2-3, the V gene TRBV13; D perhaps matches TRBD2 (6 bases). V was trimmed by 5 bases and J by 1 base, leaving 13 bases between them. The germline gives CDR1 PRHDT, CDR2 FYEKMQ (reference sequence). This CDR3 is built from 15 residues. CDR3: CASSVRGGGTDTQYF. CDR3 DNA: TGTGCCAGCAGCGTGAGGGGAGGAGGCACAGATACGCAGTATTTT.

V usage is TRBV5-4 and J usage is TRBJ2-5; TRBD2 aligns across 12 bases. From germline, CDR1 is SGHNT and CDR2 YYREEE (reference sequence). After removal of 2 bases from V and 5 bases from J, the junction contained 4 bases not matched to a gene. The CDR3 is 15 amino acids. CDR3 loop: CASSFRLAGDETQYF. For the CDR3, the DNA is TGTGCCAGCAGCTTCAGACTAGCGGGAGATGAGACCCAGTACTTC.

The rearrangement joins TRBV21-1 to TRBJ1-2; TRBD1 reflects the table's D call only, with no check against the DNA. TRBV21-1 is listed as a pseudogene. The CDR3 contains 15 residues. The CDR3 nucleotides read TGTGCCAGCAGCAAAAAGGGTACGGGACAGGAAGGCTACACCTTC. It encodes CASSKKGTGQEGYTF.

The table lists this clone with a few counts. This chain links TRBV9 with TRBJ2-1, with D perhaps being TRBD1 or TRBD2 (5 bases each). The CDR3 consists of 13 residues. Trimming cost V 2 bases and J 9 bases, with 12 bases left between them. CDR1 and CDR2 (germline): SGDLS, YYNGEE. CDR3: CASSVGAGGEQFF. The CDR3 DNA reads as TGTGCCAGCAGCGTCGGGGCCGGAGGTGAGCAGTTCTTC.

This chain links TRBV2 with TRBJ2-3, with 7 bases that match TRBD1. After removal of 8 bases from V and 8 bases from J, the junction contained 16 bases not matched to a gene. In germline, CDR1 is SNHLY, CDR2 FYNNEI. The CDR3 loop spans 15 amino acids. CDR3 DNA: TGTGCCAGCGGACAAGACAGGGCCCCCCTTATTACGCAGTATTTT. This sequence encodes CASGQDRAPLITQYF.

J is TRBJ1-6 and V is TRBV30; 7 nucleotides agree with TRBD1. J lost 5 bases, V lost 4 bases, and 5 bases had no gene match. CDR1 and CDR2 (germline): GTSNPN, SVGIG (reference sequence). This CDR3 is 14 amino acids long. The CDR3 sequence is CAWKFGTDNSPLHF. The CDR3, as DNA: TGTGCCTGGAAGTTCGGGACAGATAATTCACCCCTCCACTTT.

The J gene is TRBJ2-7, the V gene TRBV7-8; 8 nucleotides agree with TRBD1. The CDR3 totals 14 residues. Germline V gene sequence: CDR1 SGHVS, CDR2 FQNEAQ. Trimming removed 5 bases from V and 4 bases from J; junction bases left unmatched: 7. Written as DNA, the CDR3 is TGTGCCAGCAGCGGCGACAGGGGAGGATACGAGCAGTACTTC. Translated, it gives CASSGDRGGYEQYF.

The rearrangement uses TRBV11-3 and TRBJ1-6, with TRBD1 identical over 7 bases. Trimming at V came to 4 bases and at J to 12 bases, leaving 6 bases not matched to a gene. Germline V gene lookup returns CDR1 SGHNT and CDR2 YENEEA. This CDR3 comprises 13 residues. The CDR3 coding sequence is TGTGCCAGCAGCTCAGGACGGGACAGACCCCTCCACTTT. Protein product: CASSSGRDRPLHF.